Listed below are T cell receptor beta chains from one sample, sequenced in a study of blood T cell repertoires in COVID-19. TCRdb keeps only in-frame clones here, not all; method: immunoSEQ multiplex PCR. The sample contains about 68,000 clones, around 88% of which appear only once. Sequencing used peripheral blood. The receptor source for this set is a man at least 80 years old with COVID-19, enrolled during active disease. The CDR3 runs from the conserved cysteine through the conserved F or W. The order of the fields is V gene, CDR3 protein.

TRBV6-5	CASSLRGGPHNEQFF
TRBV11-2	CASSWRAFGDTQYF
TRBV19	CASSVVSGNSPLHF
TRBV6-6	CASSLEGAFF
TRBV27	CASSFHREGAEAFF
TRBV7-2	CASSFQGTGLYEQYF
TRBV5-1	CASSLAGPGANTGELFF
TRBV5-5	CASSLGLQGTADTQYF
TRBV24-1	CATSDPTSGGDEQFF
TRBV6-6	CASRRGKGPSPYEQYF
TRBV7-8	CASSGTGMNTEAFF
TRBV9	CASSPTGAGNTIYF
TRBV3-1/TRBV3-2	CASSQVRGAETQYF
TRBV3-1/TRBV3-2	CASTAGILPRNYGYTF
TRBV3-1/TRBV3-2	CASSQGPGQTSSGNTIYF
TRBV11-1	CASSPGTGRTEAFF
TRBV18	CASSPHLPSGPLGGEQFF
TRBV4-2	CASSQRGGSSYNEQFF
TRBV7-3	CASSPRTGSSEQYF
TRBV5-1	CASSLRGGTREQYF
TRBV18	CASSSTGVGNTEAFF
TRBV2	CASLSNEKLFF
TRBV7-9	CASSPGTVNSPLHF
TRBV6-5	CASSSTPQLDTQYF
TRBV12-3/TRBV12-4	CASSSTRNTEAFF
TRBV7-2	CASSLVGTSGQETQYF
TRBV18	CASRTSGTDTQYF
TRBV7-9	CASSLAGQAPPYEQYF
TRBV18	CASSPGTGDTIYF
TRBV15	CATSKGGQNTEAFF
TRBV19	CASGTGGFYNSPLHF
TRBV6-5	CASGLRGANTEAFF
TRBV11-3	CASSLGASTDTQYF
TRBV27	CASSRTGITDTQYF
TRBV21-1	CASSGTRTSGGPFDYYNEQFF
TRBV6-5	CASSRQGLAGELFF
TRBV2	CASSEVRTGQETQYF
TRBV12-3/TRBV12-4	CASSGARGSPLHF
TRBV5-1	CASSLVGRGGTEAFF
TRBV5-1	CASSLQGAADTQYF
TRBV11-2	CASSLESGGSYNEQFF
TRBV6-2/TRBV6-3	CASSSGTAMNTEAFF
TRBV5-1	CASSLAGGLQETQYF